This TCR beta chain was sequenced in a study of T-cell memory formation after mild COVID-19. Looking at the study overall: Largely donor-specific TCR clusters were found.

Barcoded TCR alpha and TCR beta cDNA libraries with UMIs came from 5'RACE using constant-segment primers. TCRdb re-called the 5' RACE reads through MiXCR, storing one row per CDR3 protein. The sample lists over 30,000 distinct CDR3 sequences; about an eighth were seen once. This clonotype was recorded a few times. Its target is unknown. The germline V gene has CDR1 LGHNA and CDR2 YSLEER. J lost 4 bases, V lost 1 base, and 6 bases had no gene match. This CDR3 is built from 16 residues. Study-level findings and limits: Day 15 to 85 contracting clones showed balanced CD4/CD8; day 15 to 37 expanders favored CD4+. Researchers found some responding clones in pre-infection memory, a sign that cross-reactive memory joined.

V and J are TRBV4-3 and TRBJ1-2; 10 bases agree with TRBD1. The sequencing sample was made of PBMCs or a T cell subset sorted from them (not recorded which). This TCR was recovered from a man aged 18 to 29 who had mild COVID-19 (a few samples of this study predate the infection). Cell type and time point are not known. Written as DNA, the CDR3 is TGCGCCAGCAGCCAAGCCAGGACAGGGGGATTCTATGGCTACACCTTC. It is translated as CASSQARTGGFYGYTF.